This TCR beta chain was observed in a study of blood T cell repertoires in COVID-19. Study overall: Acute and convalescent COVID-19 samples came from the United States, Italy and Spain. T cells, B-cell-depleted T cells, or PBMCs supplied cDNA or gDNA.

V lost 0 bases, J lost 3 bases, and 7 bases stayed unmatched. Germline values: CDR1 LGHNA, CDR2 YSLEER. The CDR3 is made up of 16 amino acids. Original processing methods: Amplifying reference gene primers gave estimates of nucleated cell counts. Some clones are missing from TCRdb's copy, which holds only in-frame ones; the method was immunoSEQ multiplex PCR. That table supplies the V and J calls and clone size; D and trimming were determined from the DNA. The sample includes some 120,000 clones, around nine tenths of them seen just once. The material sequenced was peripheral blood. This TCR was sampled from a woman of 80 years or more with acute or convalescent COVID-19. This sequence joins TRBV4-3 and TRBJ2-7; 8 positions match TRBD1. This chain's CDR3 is CASSQDEEQGVYEQYF. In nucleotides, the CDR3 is TGCGCCAGCAGCCAAGATGAGGAACAGGGGGTCTACGAGCAGTACTTC.